Included here is one TCR beta chain sequence, with context. Its antigen remains unknown. This entry is derived from a study of shared clonotypes between healthy human individuals. Study-wide findings and caveats: Naive subsets typically showed greater estimated richness than memory subsets.

Assay execution took place at the deep level. Genomic DNA of every subset was divided equally among multiple immunoSEQ plates. Some clones are missing from TCRdb's copy, which holds only in-frame ones; the method was immunoSEQ multiplex PCR. Of roughly 2.2 million clones in the sample, around 92% were seen once. CDR1 is SEHNR and CDR2 is FQNEAQ in the germline V gene (reference sequence). The V end lost 5 bases, the J end lost 4 bases, and 15 bases lay between the germline ends. The CDR3 runs 14 residues. Material for sequencing was naive CD4+ T cells from PBMCs. Subset described: CD45RA+ positively selected. This chain links TRBV7-9 with TRBJ2-7, with D tentatively TRBD2 (5 bases). The sequence derives from a man between 18 and 35 years old in good health. Some clones in this sample may be carry-over from other donors' samples. This CDR3 is CASSPRPGWYEQYF. In DNA, the CDR3 is TGTGCCAGCAGCCCCCGTCCGGGATGGTACGAGCAGTACTTC.